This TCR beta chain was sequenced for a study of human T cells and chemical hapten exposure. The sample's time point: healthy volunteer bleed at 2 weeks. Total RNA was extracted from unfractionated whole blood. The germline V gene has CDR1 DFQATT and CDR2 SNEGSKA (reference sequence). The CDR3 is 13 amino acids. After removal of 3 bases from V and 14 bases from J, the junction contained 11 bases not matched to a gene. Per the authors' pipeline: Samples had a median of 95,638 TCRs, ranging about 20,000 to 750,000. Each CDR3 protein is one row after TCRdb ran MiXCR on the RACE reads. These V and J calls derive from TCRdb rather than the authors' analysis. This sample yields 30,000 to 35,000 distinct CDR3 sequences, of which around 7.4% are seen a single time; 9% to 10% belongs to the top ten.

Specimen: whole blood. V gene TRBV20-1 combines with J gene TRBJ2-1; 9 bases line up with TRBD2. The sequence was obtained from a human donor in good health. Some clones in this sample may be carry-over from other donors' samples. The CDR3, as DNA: TGCAGTGCTAGGCCTAGCGGGGACTGGTCTAAGTTCTTC. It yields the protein CSARPSGDWSKFF.